This TCR beta chain derives from a study of shared clonotypes between healthy human individuals. Trimming took 5 bases from V and 7 from J, leaving 21 bases between them. The CDR3 runs 16 residues. Germline V CDR1 and CDR2: MDHEN, SYDVKM. Here immunoSEQ multiplex PCR was the method, and the copy in TCRdb shows in-frame clones only, minus some. The sample carries over a million clones, approximately 80% recorded once. This clone was observed at least ten times. This clonotype originated in a young man in good health. Some clones in this sample may be carry-over from other donors' samples. Sequencing was performed on memory CD4+ T cells from PBMCs. Noted subset: CD45RA-negative fraction. V is TRBV28 and J is TRBJ1-5; weak D call: TRBD1 (5 bases). The chain's CDR3 is CASSPPAGTVGQPQHF. The CDR3 nucleotides read TGTGCCAGCAGTCCCCCCGCCGGGACCGTCGGGCAGCCCCAGCATTTT.